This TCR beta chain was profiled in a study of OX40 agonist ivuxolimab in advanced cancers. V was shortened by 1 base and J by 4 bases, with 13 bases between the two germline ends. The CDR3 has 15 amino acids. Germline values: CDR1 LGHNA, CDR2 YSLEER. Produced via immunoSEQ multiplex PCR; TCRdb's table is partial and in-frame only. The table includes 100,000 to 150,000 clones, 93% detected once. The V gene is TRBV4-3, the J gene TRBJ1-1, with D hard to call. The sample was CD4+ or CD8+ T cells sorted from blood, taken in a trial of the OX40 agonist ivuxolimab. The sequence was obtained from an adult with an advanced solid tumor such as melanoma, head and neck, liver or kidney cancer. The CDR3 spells CASSQVSPLSTEAFF. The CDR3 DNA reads TGCGCCAGCAGCCAAGTTTCCCCGTTGAGCACTGAAGCTTTCTTT.